Listed below are T cell receptor beta chains from one sample, sequenced in a study of CD8+CD57+ T cells in acquired aplastic anemia. TCRdb analysed the reads with MiXCR anew, one entry per CDR3 protein. Among 90,000 to 120,000 distinct CDR3 sequences, 51% were seen once, and the ten largest hold 25% to 35%. The source material was sorted CD4+, CD8+, or CD8+CD57+ T cells (not recorded which) from PBMCs. All receptors come from a human donor in good health, serving as a control. CDR3s include the opening cysteine and the closing phenylalanine or tryptophan. Each record gives: clone size, J gene, V gene, D gene, CDR3 protein, CDR3 DNA. D genes are given only for firm matches. Expanded clones get a size class; other rows say once, few or many, or leave the size out.

NA,TRBJ2-3,TRBV25-1,NA,CASSAPAGEGGAGQDTQYF,TGTGCCAGCAGTGCCCCAGCGGGGGAAGGGGGCGCAGGGCAAGATACGCAGTATTTT
NA,TRBJ2-7,TRBV5-1,NA,CASSSAHGRDEQYF,TGCGCCAGCAGCTCGGCGCACGGGCGGGACGAGCAGTACTTC
many,TRBJ1-6,TRBV20-1,NA,CSARQEAGGDNSPLHF,TGCAGTGCTAGACAGGAAGCGGGGGGTGATAATTCACCCCTCCACTTT
few,TRBJ2-7,TRBV5-6,TRBD1,CASSLGAGTAHEQYF,TGTGCCAGCAGCTTAGGGGCCGGGACAGCCCACGAGCAGTACTTC
NA,TRBJ1-6,TRBV2,NA,CASKTALDSPLHF,TGTGCCAGCAAGACAGCTCTCGACTCACCCCTCCACTTT
NA,TRBJ1-6,TRBV20-1,NA,CSARITSPGQGGDSPLHF,TGCAGTGCTAGAATTACCTCGCCGGGGCAGGGTGGAGATTCACCCCTCCACTTT
NA,TRBJ1-5,TRBV19,NA,CASSTDRSRVQPQHF,TGTGCCAGTAGTACAGACAGGTCCCGGGTTCAGCCCCAGCATTTT
NA,TRBJ1-2,TRBV14,TRBD1,CASSAPHGQGIYGYTF,TGTGCCAGCAGTGCCCCTCATGGACAGGGGATCTATGGCTACACCTTC
NA,TRBJ1-2,TRBV29-1,TRBD1,CSVGIAGQGAKGYTF,TGCAGCGTTGGGATCGCGGGACAGGGGGCGAAGGGCTACACCTTC
NA,TRBJ1-1,TRBV7-9,NA,CASSSSSIEAFF,TGTGCCAGCAGCTCTAGTTCGATTGAAGCTTTCTTT
NA,TRBJ1-6,TRBV9,TRBD1,CASSVEGQARPLHF,TGTGCCAGCAGCGTAGAGGGACAGGCTCGACCCCTCCACTTT
once,TRBJ1-2,TRBV19,TRBD1,CASRAGTGRRTNYGYTF,TGTGCCAGTAGGGCGGGGACAGGGCGACGTACTAACTATGGCTACACCTTC
once,TRBJ1-2,TRBV12-3/TRBV12-4,NA,CASSTLRVPSHGYTF,TGTGCCAGCAGTACCTTACGGGTCCCCTCCCATGGCTACACCTTC
medium-sized,TRBJ1-5,TRBV25-1,NA,CASSALDGIQPQHF,TGTGCCAGCAGTGCGTTGGACGGAATCCAGCCCCAGCATTTT
NA,TRBJ1-4,TRBV27,TRBD1,CASSLTGGNEKLFF,TGTGCCAGCAGTTTGACAGGGGGGAATGAAAAACTGTTTTTT
NA,TRBJ2-2,TRBV4-2,TRBD1,CASSPRGTGNTGELFF,TGTGCCAGCAGCCCCCGAGGGACAGGGAACACCGGGGAGCTGTTTTTT
NA,TRBJ2-5,TRBV9,NA,CASSVASATRETQYF,TGTGCCAGCAGCGTAGCCAGCGCGACTAGGGAGACCCAGTACTTC
once,TRBJ2-7,TRBV15,TRBD1,CATSRDRDWEYEQYF,TGTGCCACCAGCAGGGACAGGGACTGGGAATACGAGCAGTACTTC
once,TRBJ2-2,TRBV10-1,TRBD2,CASSVLAESTGELFF,TGCGCCAGCAGTGTCCTAGCGGAGAGCACCGGGGAGCTGTTTTTT
NA,TRBJ2-7,TRBV5-1,NA,CASSLTSGSYEQYF,TGCGCCAGCAGCCTAACGAGCGGCTCCTACGAGCAGTACTTC
NA,TRBJ2-7,TRBV25-1,TRBD1,CASSFRTGATYEQYF,TGTGCCAGCAGCTTCCGGACAGGGGCGACCTACGAGCAGTACTTC
many,TRBJ2-5,TRBV5-1,NA,CASSSRGGQETQYF,TGCGCCAGCAGCTCAAGAGGGGGGCAAGAGACCCAGTACTTC
NA,TRBJ1-2,TRBV2,NA,CASTSTAGASDGYTF,TGTGCCAGCACTTCGACCGCGGGGGCTAGTGACGGCTACACCTTC
few,TRBJ2-1,TRBV12-3/TRBV12-4,TRBD2,CASSFTGGVNEQFF,TGTGCCAGCAGTTTTACGGGGGGGGTAAATGAGCAGTTCTTC
NA,TRBJ1-1,TRBV20-1,NA,CSAGRGTNTEAFF,TGCAGTGCCGGGAGGGGGACGAACACTGAAGCTTTCTTT
NA,TRBJ1-4,TRBV4-1,NA,CASSREAGAQEKLFF,TGCGCCAGCAGCCGGGAGGCGGGGGCTCAGGAAAAACTGTTTTTT
once,TRBJ2-2,TRBV10-2,TRBD2,CATLIVAGEYTGELFF,TGCGCCACCTTGATCGTAGCGGGAGAGTACACCGGGGAGCTGTTTTTT
NA,TRBJ1-5,TRBV15,TRBD1,CATKQGINQPQHF,TGTGCCACAAAACAGGGGATCAATCAGCCCCAGCATTTT
once,TRBJ2-3,TRBV5-4,NA,CASSLEGGLGSTDTQYF,TGCGCCAGCAGCTTGGAAGGGGGGCTGGGGAGCACAGATACGCAGTATTTT
few,TRBJ2-1,TRBV10-3,NA,CAISDPNREQFF,TGTGCCATCAGTGATCCCAACAGGGAGCAGTTCTTC
many,TRBJ2-1,TRBV12-3/TRBV12-4,NA,CASSREWPDNEQFF,TGTGCCAGCAGCCGTGAATGGCCGGACAATGAGCAGTTCTTC
NA,TRBJ1-1,TRBV14,NA,CASSQVGASTEAFF,TGTGCCAGCAGCCAAGTGGGTGCTTCAACCGAAGCTTTCTTT
once,TRBJ2-7,TRBV10-3,NA,CAISEYRDYEQYF,TGTGCCATCAGTGAGTACAGGGATTACGAGCAGTACTTC
many,TRBJ1-1,TRBV6-1,NA,CASVLGNTEAFF,TGTGCCAGCGTCTTGGGGAACACTGAAGCTTTCTTT
many,TRBJ1-1,TRBV4-3,NA,CASSQDVRSLLRAFF,TGCGCCAGCAGCCAAGATGTTCGGTCCTTGTTACGCGCTTTCTTT
many,TRBJ1-6,TRBV12-3/TRBV12-4,NA,CASSFNGLQNSPLHF,TGTGCCAGCAGTTTCAATGGACTGCAGAATTCACCCCTCCACTTT
many,TRBJ1-6,TRBV27,NA,CASSLSQGPLSPLHF,TGTGCCAGCAGTTTGAGTCAGGGTCCCCTATCACCCCTCCACTTT
NA,TRBJ1-5,TRBV12-3/TRBV12-4,NA,CASSFRSISQPQHF,TGTGCCAGCAGTTTCCGCAGTATTAGTCAGCCCCAGCATTTT
NA,TRBJ2-7,TRBV20-1,NA,CSARTDRDYEQYF,TGCAGTGCTAGGACGGACAGAGACTACGAGCAGTACTTC
once,TRBJ2-7,TRBV10-2,TRBD1,CASSESDRGDEQYF,TGCGCCAGCAGTGAATCCGACAGGGGGGATGAGCAGTACTTC
many,TRBJ2-7,TRBV10-3,NA,CAISNEDSFNEQYF,TGTGCCATCAGTAACGAGGACAGCTTTAATGAGCAGTACTTC
NA,TRBJ1-3,TRBV25-1,NA,CASSWGLGNTIYF,TGTGCCAGCAGTTGGGGGCTCGGAAACACCATATATTTT
NA,TRBJ2-7,TRBV25-1,TRBD1,CASSGRDSNYEQYF,TGTGCCAGCAGCGGCCGGGACAGCAACTACGAGCAGTACTTC
many,TRBJ2-1,TRBV20-1,NA,CSAEGGRVHNEQFF,TGCAGTGCAGAAGGTGGCCGGGTTCACAATGAGCAGTTCTTC
many,TRBJ1-2,TRBV12-3/TRBV12-4,TRBD1,CASSSDRSYGYTF,TGTGCCAGCAGTTCGGACAGGTCCTATGGCTACACCTTC
many,TRBJ2-7,TRBV29-1,NA,CSVLGGIIYEQYF,TGCAGCGTTCTCGGGGGTATCATCTACGAGCAGTACTTC
NA,TRBJ2-7,TRBV7-8,NA,CASPGGAYF,TGTGCCAGTCCAGGGGGGGCGTACTTC
many,TRBJ2-7,TRBV13,NA,CASSSGTTPYEQYF,TGTGCCAGCAGCTCAGGGACAACTCCCTACGAGCAGTACTTC
once,TRBJ2-7,TRBV19,NA,CASSPGTSSYEQYF,TGTGCCAGTAGTCCAGGGACCTCCTCCTACGAGCAGTACTTC
many,TRBJ2-3,TRBV15,TRBD2,CATSRDMTSRDTQYF,TGTGCCACCAGCAGAGACATGACTAGCCGAGATACGCAGTATTTT
NA,TRBJ1-2,TRBV4-3,NA,CASSEEAGNYGYTF,TGCGCCAGCAGCGAAGAGGCAGGGAACTATGGCTACACCTTC
many,TRBJ2-3,TRBV11-2,NA,CASSLGIGTTQDTQYF,TGTGCCAGCAGCTTAGGAATTGGGACCACCCAAGATACGCAGTATTTT
NA,TRBJ1-6,TRBV20-1,TRBD1,CSASFPGQGYSPLHF,TGCAGTGCTAGCTTTCCGGGACAGGGTTATTCACCCCTCCACTTT
many,TRBJ1-1,TRBV7-6,TRBD1,CASSLKGQGYTEAFF,TGTGCCAGCAGCCTCAAGGGACAGGGCTACACTGAAGCTTTCTTT
once,TRBJ2-7,TRBV19,NA,CASSIGWTVESSYEQYF,TGTGCCAGTAGTATAGGTTGGACCGTCGAGAGCTCCTACGAGCAGTACTTC
NA,TRBJ2-5,TRBV29-1,NA,CSAMDETQYF,TGCAGCGCCATGGACGAGACCCAGTACTTC
NA,TRBJ2-7,TRBV7-8,TRBD2,CASSLRGGDSYEQYF,TGTGCCAGCAGCTTACGGGGGGGGGACTCCTACGAGCAGTACTTC
many,TRBJ1-2,TRBV4-2,TRBD1,CASSQAPDRDYGYTF,TGTGCCAGCAGCCAAGCCCCTGACAGGGACTATGGCTACACCTTC
many,TRBJ2-1,TRBV5-1,NA,CASSLSDSYNEQFF,TGCGCCAGCAGCTTGTCGGACAGCTACAATGAGCAGTTCTTC
NA,TRBJ2-3,TRBV20-1,TRBD2,CSASLAGGLTDTQYF,TGCAGTGCTAGCCTGGCGGGGGGGCTGACAGATACGCAGTATTTT